One and the same sample provided the 24 T cell receptor beta chains below, sequenced in a study of blood T cell repertoires in COVID-19. TCRdb keeps only in-frame clones here, not all; method: immunoSEQ multiplex PCR. The sample has 95,000 to 120,000 clones, 85% seen once. Sequencing was carried out using peripheral blood. All receptors come from a man aged 35 to 55 with acute or convalescent COVID-19.

The chain joins TRBV29-1 to TRBJ2-5; D remains ambiguous. V was cut by 6 bases and J by 2 bases, with 4 bases left in between. The CDR3 totals 10 residues. Germline-derived CDR1 and CDR2 are SQVTM and ANQGSEA. This chain's CDR3 is CSVYQETQYF. The CDR3 nucleotides are TGCAGCGTCTATCAAGAGACCCAGTACTTC.

This clone was detected only once. This chain links TRBV6-2 or TRBV6-3 with TRBJ2-7; tentative D call: TRBD2 (6 bases). Trimming removed 0 bases at V and 2 bases at J, with 11 bases between. This CDR3 has 15 residues. Germline V lookup: CDR1 MNHEY, CDR2 SVGEGT. The CDR3, as DNA: TGTGCCAGCAGTTACTCTGCGGGGAACACCTACGAGCAGTACTTC. Translated: CASSYSAGNTYEQYF.

The V and J genes are TRBV2 and TRBJ2-1; a possible D gene is TRBD2 (5 bases). Germline V lookup: CDR1 SNHLY, CDR2 FYNNEI. V was trimmed by 1 base and J by 5 bases, leaving 12 bases between them. The CDR3 loop spans 15 amino acids. CDR3 residues: CASSEVRGIDNEQFF. CDR3 in DNA: TGTGCCAGCAGTGAAGTGAGAGGGATTGACAATGAGCAGTTCTTC.

The chain combines TRBV5-1 with TRBJ1-1; D not certain. CDR3 length: 11 amino acids. The V end lost 7 bases, the J end lost 10 bases, and 14 bases lay between the germline ends. In germline, CDR1 is SGHRS, CDR2 YFSETQ. CDR3 sequence: CASSWGGGAFF. CDR3 nucleotide sequence: TGCGCCAGCTCCTGGGGAGGAGGAGCTTTCTTT.

As DNA, the CDR3 is TGCGCCAGCAGCCAAGATCCTGCGGGGGGGCGCGGGTTTGTGGCTGGGGCCAACGTCCTGACTTTC. It encodes CASSQDPAGGRGFVAGANVLTF. The V call is TRBV4-3, the J call TRBJ2-6, with TRBD2 identical over 9 bases. This CDR3 is 22 amino acids long. Germline CDR1 is LGHNA and CDR2 is YSLEER. V lost 0 bases and J lost 2; bases outside the gene matches: 17.

The chain recombines TRBV5-4 with TRBJ1-6, with a tentative D call TRBD1 (5 bases). The germline V gene encodes CDR1 SGHNT and CDR2 YYREEE (reference sequence). Trimming stripped 3 bases from V and 0 bases from J, with 10 bases between. This CDR3 contains 16 residues. The CDR3: CASSSDMSSYNSPLHF. CDR3 sequence (DNA): TGTGCCAGCAGCTCGGACATGAGCTCCTATAATTCACCCCTCCACTTT.

The CDR3 DNA reads TGTGCCAGCAGCTCGAGCGGGGGGGCTGGCGGGGAGCTGTTTTTT. Protein product: CASSSSGGAGGELFF. This sequence joins TRBV7-9 and TRBJ2-2; 10 nucleotides agree with TRBD2. The J segment lost 7 bases and the V segment lost 4 bases, leaving 6 bases of the junction unmatched. This CDR3 spans 15 amino acids. CDR1 SEHNR and CDR2 FQNEAQ come from the germline V gene (reference sequence).

The CDR3 sequence is CASSQDGSSGGFSDTQYF. The CDR3 coding sequence is TGTGCCAGCAGCCAAGATGGGAGTAGCGGGGGGTTCTCAGATACGCAGTATTTT. V is TRBV4-2 and J is TRBJ2-3, with 10 nucleotides matching TRBD2. The CDR3 sequence is 18 residues long. Unmatched junction bases numbered 10, after V lost 0 bases and J lost 4 bases. CDR1 and CDR2 (germline): LGHNA, YNFKEQ.

The CDR3 nucleotides are TGCGCCAGCAGCCAAAATTGGCAGGGAAGTCAGCCCCAGCATTTT. Its translation: CASSQNWQGSQPQHF. The V gene is TRBV4-1, the J gene TRBJ1-5; D might be TRBD1 (5 bases). The CDR3 loop spans 15 amino acids. Trimming stripped 2 bases from V and 6 bases from J, with 14 bases between. Germline V gene sequence: CDR1 MGHRA, CDR2 YSYEKL.

The chain uses TRBV2 and TRBJ1-1; 9 bases fit TRBD1. Per germline, CDR1 SNHLY and CDR2 FYNNEI. This CDR3 spans 16 amino acids. The junction had 9 bases not matched to a gene; V was cut back by 2 bases and J by 5 bases. CDR3 nucleotides: TGTGCCAGCAGTGAAAGGGGGACAGGGAAGCGGACTGAAGCTTTCTTT. Encoded protein: CASSERGTGKRTEAFF.

The rearrangement links TRBV3-1 (or the pseudogene TRBV3-2) to TRBJ2-1; D is unresolved. The V and J ends lost 1 base and 9 bases respectively, with 7 bases between them. Germline V gene data show CDR1 as LGHDT and CDR2 as YNNKEL (reference sequence). The CDR3 covers 12 residues. CDR3 DNA sequence: TGTGCCAGCAGCCAAGCGAACGGTGAGCAGTTCTTC. It encodes CASSQANGEQFF.

This chain connects TRBV30 to TRBJ2-1; the match to TRBD2 covers 12 bases. V gave up 3 bases and J gave up 4 bases; unmatched junction bases: 1. From germline, CDR1 is GTSNPN and CDR2 SVGIG (reference sequence). There are 14 residues in the CDR3. CDR3 sequence: CAWSGLAGYNEQFF. The CDR3 DNA sequence: TGTGCCTGGAGCGGACTAGCGGGATACAATGAGCAGTTCTTC.

V usage is TRBV7-3 and J usage is TRBJ1-6; TRBD1 might be the D (5 bases). CDR1 SGHTA and CDR2 FQGTGA come from the germline V gene. The CDR3 covers 15 residues. V was cut by 2 bases and J by 8 bases, with 13 bases left in between. CDR3: CASSLWGEGDSPLHF. CDR3 nucleotides: TGTGCCAGCAGCTTATGGGGGGAAGGGGATTCACCCCTCCACTTT.

The chain has TRBV2 and TRBJ2-2, with 7 nucleotides matching TRBD1. Trimming removed 7 bases from V and 4 bases from J; junction bases left unmatched: 9. Germline V gene lookup returns CDR1 SNHLY and CDR2 FYNNEI. The CDR3 loop spans 15 amino acids. CDR3 residues: CASKIGQVITGELFF. The CDR3 nucleotides are TGTGCCAGCAAAATAGGACAGGTGATCACCGGGGAGCTGTTTTTT.

The rearrangement joins TRBV3-1 (or the pseudogene TRBV3-2) to TRBJ1-5; unclear D gene. Per the germline V gene, CDR1 is LGHDT and CDR2 is YNNKEL (reference sequence). The CDR3 is 14 amino acids. V shed 1 base and J shed 5 bases, with 9 bases lying between them. DNA for the CDR3: TGTGCCAGCAGCCAAGCTTCCCAGGATCAGCCCCAGCATTTT. Amino acids: CASSQASQDQPQHF.

V and J are TRBV7-2 and TRBJ1-6; no clear D gene. The CDR3 extends over 15 amino acids. Trimming cost V 3 bases and J 2 bases, with 8 bases left between them. CDR1 is SGHTA, CDR2 FQGNSA, per germline. The CDR3 protein is CASSLFGPYNSPLHF. CDR3 bases: TGTGCCAGCAGCTTGTTTGGGCCCTATAATTCACCCCTCCACTTT.

V and J are TRBV4-1 and TRBJ1-6; D remains unclear. This CDR3 has 18 residues. Per germline, CDR1 MGHRA and CDR2 YSYEKL. The V end lost 0 bases, the J end lost 0 bases, and 12 bases lay between the germline ends. In DNA, the CDR3 is TGCGCCAGCAGCCAAGATAAAACGGAGTACTCCTATAATTCACCCCTCCACTTT. It yields the protein CASSQDKTEYSYNSPLHF.

The V and J genes are TRBV6-6 and TRBJ2-7; D not resolved. Trimming removed 2 bases at V and 1 base at J, with 12 bases between. Per the germline V gene, CDR1 is MNHNY and CDR2 is SVGAGI (reference sequence). CDR3 size: 15 residues. The DNA of the CDR3 is TGTGCCAGCAGTTACGCTAGACCTGGGTCCTACGAGCAGTACTTC. Translation gives CASSYARPGSYEQYF.

The V gene is TRBV27, the J gene TRBJ2-3, with TRBD2 matching over 12 bases. The CDR3 runs to 15 residues. CDR1 and CDR2 (germline): MNHEY, SMNVEV (reference sequence). Trimming at V came to 6 bases and at J to 6 bases, leaving 7 bases not matched to a gene. The DNA for the CDR3 is TGTGCCAGCAGCAAACTAGCGGGGGGTACTGATACGCAGTATTTT. Encoded protein: CASSKLAGGTDTQYF.

The chain has TRBV19 and TRBJ1-6, with D uncertain. CDR1 and CDR2 from the germline V gene are LNHDA and SQIVND (reference sequence). V was clipped by 5 bases and J by 0 bases, with 5 bases between them. The CDR3 is made up of 14 amino acids. The CDR3 DNA follows: TGTGCCAGTAGTGAGAGCTCCTATAATTCACCCCTCCACTTT. It encodes CASSESSYNSPLHF.

The rearrangement links TRBV5-1 to TRBJ1-2, with 9 bases aligning to TRBD1. The CDR3 runs to 15 residues. From germline, CDR1 is SGHRS and CDR2 YFSETQ. Losses at the gene ends were 0 bases for V and 4 bases for J; bases not matched to a gene: 4. CDR3 in DNA: TGCGCCAGCAGCTTGGGCCCGGGACAGGGCTATGGCTACACCTTC. This codes for CASSLGPGQGYGYTF.

The J gene is TRBJ2-5, the V gene TRBV2; D might be TRBD2 (5 bases). CDR3 length: 12 amino acids. V gave up 6 bases and J gave up 5 bases, with 10 bases separating them. Germline CDR1 and CDR2: SNHLY and FYNNEI. CDR3 bases: TGTGCCAGCAGGAGCGAGGGTGAGACCCAGTACTTC. Protein sequence: CASRSEGETQYF.

The genes are TRBV5-1 and TRBJ2-3; the match to TRBD2 covers 11 bases. The J segment lost 4 bases and the V segment lost 3 bases, leaving 10 bases of the junction unmatched. Germline V CDR1 and CDR2: SGHRS, YFSETQ. The length of the CDR3 is 17 residues. CDR3 in DNA: TGCGCCAGCAGCTCCGGCGGTAGCGGGGGGGCTGCAGATACGCAGTATTTT. Translation gives CASSSGGSGGAADTQYF.

The chain uses TRBV2 and TRBJ1-6; D may be TRBD1 (5 bases). Looked up from germline, CDR1 is SNHLY and CDR2 is FYNNEI. The length of the CDR3 is 15 residues. V was cut by 2 bases and J by 4 bases, with 9 bases left in between. As DNA, the CDR3 is TGTGCCAGCAGTGAATGGGGCCGGTATAATTCACCCCTCCACTTT. Amino acid sequence: CASSEWGRYNSPLHF.